A selection of T cell receptor beta chains follows, all from one sample in a study of cytomegalovirus exposure and HLA in healthy donors. The data were produced by immunoSEQ multiplex PCR, yet TCRdb's version contains in-frame clones alone and is incomplete. The sample has around 49,000 clones; 92% are singletons. Sequencing was carried out using PBMCs. Source of these receptors: a man between 18 and 35 years old in good health and CMV-seronegative. Both conserved end residues are part of each CDR3. A D gene is named only where the DNA matches it firmly.

>TRBV5-6|.|TRBJ2-3|13
TGTGCCAGCAGCTTGCCAGGCTCGGATACGCAGTATTTT
CASSLPGSDTQYF
>TRBV21-1|.|TRBJ1-3|21
TGTGCCAGCAGCAAAGGGGAACTGACAGAAACGAGCTCAATATCTGGAAACACCATATATTTT
CASSKGELTETSSISGNTIYF
>TRBV10-3|TRBD1|TRBJ2-2|13
TGTGCCAACGGACAGGGGACGGACGGGGAGCTGTTTTTT
CANGQGTDGELFF
>TRBV5-4|TRBD1|TRBJ1-4|14
TGTGCCAGCAGCAGGGACAGGGGGCAAGAAAAACTGTTTTTT
CASSRDRGQEKLFF
>TRBV4-1|.|TRBJ2-1|13
TGCGCCAGCAGCCAAGCCGCTGGGCCGGAGCAGTTCTTC
CASSQAAGPEQFF
>TRBV19|TRBD1|TRBJ1-2|15
TGTGCCAGTAGTACCGGACAGGGGAAGTACTATGGCTACACCTTC
CASSTGQGKYYGYTF
>TRBV6-5|.|TRBJ1-2|14
TGTGCCAGCAGTTACTCCACAGCTAACTATGGCTACACCTTC
CASSYSTANYGYTF
>TRBV29-1|TRBD1|TRBJ2-4|16
TGCAGCGTGAAAACTACAGGGGGTCTTGCCAAAAACATTCAGTACTTC
CSVKTTGGLAKNIQYF
>TRBV4-3|.|TRBJ2-7|13
TGCGCCAGCAGCCAAATACAGGGCTACGAGCAGTACTTC
CASSQIQGYEQYF
>TRBV6-4|.|TRBJ2-2|15
TGTGCCAGCAGTGAGGAGGGAGGGAACACCGGGGAGCTGTTTTTT
CASSEEGGNTGELFF
>TRBV7-9|TRBD2|TRBJ2-3|14
TGTGCCAGCATAGGACTAGCGGTCACAGATACGCAGTATTTT
CASIGLAVTDTQYF
>TRBV29-1|TRBD1|TRBJ2-5|15
TGCAGCGTTGACCCGACAGGGGGTGAGCGAGAGACCCAGTACTTC
CSVDPTGGERETQYF
>TRBV7-6|.|TRBJ1-3|12
TGTGCCAGCAGCTTAGAAACACACACCATATATTTT
CASSLETHTIYF
>TRBV28|.|TRBJ2-3|12
TGTGCCAGCAGGGGCGAATGGTACACGCAGTATTTT
CASRGEWYTQYF
>TRBV4-1|TRBD2|TRBJ2-1|14
TGCGCCAGCAGCCAAGCTAGCGGGGGCTATGAGCAGTTCTTC
CASSQASGGYEQFF
>TRBV2|TRBD1|TRBJ2-1|13
TGTGCCAGTTACCGGGACAGCTACAATGAGCAGTTCTTC
CASYRDSYNEQFF
>TRBV27|.|TRBJ2-7|13
TGTGCCAAAGCGGGTCACTCCTCCTACGAGCAGTACTTC
CAKAGHSSYEQYF
>TRBV6-5|TRBD1|TRBJ1-1|14
TGTGCCAGCAGCCGGGGACAGGGACTATATGAAGCTTTCTTT
CASSRGQGLYEAFF
>TRBV5-1|TRBD2|TRBJ2-3|16
TGCGCCAGCAGCAAGACTAGCGGGAGTCTCCCAGATACGCAGTATTTT
CASSKTSGSLPDTQYF
>TRBV28|.|TRBJ1-1|16
TGTGCCAGCAGTAAAATACGGGGTGTTGGGATTCTAGGAGCTTTCTTT
CASSKIRGVGILGAFF
>TRBV2|.|TRBJ2-5|13
TGTGCCAGCCTGCAGGGGACCCAAGAGACCCAGTACTTC
CASLQGTQETQYF
>TRBV5-5|.|TRBJ2-1|15
TGTGCCAGCAGCTTAGGAGCGGGCCTGAGTGATGAGCAGTTCTTC
CASSLGAGLSDEQFF
>TRBV2|TRBD2|TRBJ2-1|17
TGTGCCAGCAGTGGTCTAACGGGACTAGCGGGGAACAATGAGCAGTTCTTC
CASSGLTGLAGNNEQFF
>TRBV19|TRBD2|TRBJ2-1|18
TGTGCCAGTAGTATAGGCCCTTTGAGGGGACTATCCTACAATGAGCAGTTCTTC
CASSIGPLRGLSYNEQFF
>TRBV6-1|TRBD2|TRBJ2-7|13
TGTGCCAGCAGTGGTAAGCGGGACGGCGAGCAGTACTTC
CASSGKRDGEQYF
>TRBV9|.|TRBJ2-7|12
TGTGCCAGCAGCGCCCCAGGCTACGAGCAGTACTTC
CASSAPGYEQYF
>TRBV9|.|TRBJ2-3|18
TGTGCCAGCAGCGTAGAGGAGGAACGGGATGGAAGCACAGATACGCAGTATTTT
CASSVEEERDGSTDTQYF
>TRBV6-1|.|TRBJ1-5|15
TGTGCCAGCACCCCGACAGGCGTCCTCGATCAGCCCCAGCATTTT
CASTPTGVLDQPQHF
>TRBV18|.|TRBJ2-5|13
TGTGCCAGCTCACCTCCCCAGTCCGAGACCCAGTACTTC
CASSPPQSETQYF